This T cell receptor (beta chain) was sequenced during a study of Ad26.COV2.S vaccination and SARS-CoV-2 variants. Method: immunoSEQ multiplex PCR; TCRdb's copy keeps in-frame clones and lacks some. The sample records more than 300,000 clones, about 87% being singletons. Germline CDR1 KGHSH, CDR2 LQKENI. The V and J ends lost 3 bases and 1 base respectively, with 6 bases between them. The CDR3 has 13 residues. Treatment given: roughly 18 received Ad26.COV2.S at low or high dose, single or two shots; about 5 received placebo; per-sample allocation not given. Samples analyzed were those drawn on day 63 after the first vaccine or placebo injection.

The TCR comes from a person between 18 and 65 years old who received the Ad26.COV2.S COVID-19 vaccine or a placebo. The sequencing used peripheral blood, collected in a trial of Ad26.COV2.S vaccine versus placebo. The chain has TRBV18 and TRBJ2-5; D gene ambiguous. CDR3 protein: CASSPSSQETQYF. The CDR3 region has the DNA TGTGCCAGCTCACCCTCCAGCCAAGAGACCCAGTACTTC.